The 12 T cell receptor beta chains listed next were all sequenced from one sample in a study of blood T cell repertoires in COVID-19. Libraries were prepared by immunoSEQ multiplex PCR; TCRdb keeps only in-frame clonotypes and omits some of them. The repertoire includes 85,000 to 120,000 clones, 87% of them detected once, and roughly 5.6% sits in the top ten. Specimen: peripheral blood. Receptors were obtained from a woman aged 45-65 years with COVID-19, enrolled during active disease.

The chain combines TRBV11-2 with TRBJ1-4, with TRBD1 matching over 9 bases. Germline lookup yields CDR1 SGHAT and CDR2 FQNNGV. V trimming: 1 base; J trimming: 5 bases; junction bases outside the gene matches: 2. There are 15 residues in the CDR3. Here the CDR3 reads CASSLGQGVNEKLFF. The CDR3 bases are TGTGCCAGCAGCTTAGGACAGGGGGTAAATGAAAAACTGTTTTTT.

CDR3 in DNA: TGCGCCAGCAGCGATCCTAGCGGGGGGGCCTACAATGAGCAGTTCTTC. Encoded protein: CASSDPSGGAYNEQFF. The V and J genes are TRBV4-1 and TRBJ2-1; 12 positions match TRBD2. This CDR3 comprises 16 residues. The ends lost 5 bases at V and 2 bases at J; junction bases unmatched: 4. CDR1 is MGHRA and CDR2 is YSYEKL in the germline V gene.

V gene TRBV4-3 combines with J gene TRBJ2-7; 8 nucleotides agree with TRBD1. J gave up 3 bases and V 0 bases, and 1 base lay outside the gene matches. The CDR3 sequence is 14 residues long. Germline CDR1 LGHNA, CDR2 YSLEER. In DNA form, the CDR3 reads TGCGCCAGCAGCCAAGATACAGGGGGCTACGAGCAGTACTTC. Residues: CASSQDTGGYEQYF.

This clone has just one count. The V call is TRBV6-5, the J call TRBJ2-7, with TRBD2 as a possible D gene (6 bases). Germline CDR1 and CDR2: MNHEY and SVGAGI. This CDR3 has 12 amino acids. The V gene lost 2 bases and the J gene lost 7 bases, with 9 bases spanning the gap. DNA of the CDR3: TGTGCCAGCAGTTACGGGGGGAGTGAGCAGTACTTC. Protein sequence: CASSYGGSEQYF.

The CDR3 DNA follows: TGTGCCTGGAGTGAGGGGTTCAGGGGGTTACCCTACGAGCAGTACTTC. Translation gives CAWSEGFRGLPYEQYF. The rearrangement uses TRBV30 and TRBJ2-7, with 7 positions matching TRBD1. There are 16 residues in the CDR3. J gave up 2 bases and V 1 base, and 11 bases lay outside the gene matches. Germline V gene sequence: CDR1 GTSNPN, CDR2 SVGIG (reference sequence).

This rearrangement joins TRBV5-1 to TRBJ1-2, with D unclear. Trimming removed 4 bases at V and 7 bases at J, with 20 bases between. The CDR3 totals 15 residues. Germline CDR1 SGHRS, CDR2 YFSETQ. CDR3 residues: CASSPGRGEGGGYTF. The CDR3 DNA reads TGCGCCAGCAGCCCCGGACGGGGAGAGGGAGGTGGCTACACCTTC.

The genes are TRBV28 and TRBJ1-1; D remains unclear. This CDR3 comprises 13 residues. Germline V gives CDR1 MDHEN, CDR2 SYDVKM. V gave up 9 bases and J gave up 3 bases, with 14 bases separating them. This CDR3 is CASGLRRYTEAFF. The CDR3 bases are TGTGCCAGTGGCTTGAGGAGGTACACTGAAGCTTTCTTT.

In DNA, the CDR3 is TGTGCCAGCAGCTTAAGTACGGGGGGGAGTTTAAATGAGCAGTTCTTC. Translating gives CASSLSTGGSLNEQFF. The chain links TRBV7-3 to TRBJ2-1; 8 nucleotides match TRBD2. J was trimmed by 7 bases and V by 1 base; bases with no gene match: 9. Germline CDR1 and CDR2: SGHTA and FQGTGA. This CDR3 comprises 16 residues.

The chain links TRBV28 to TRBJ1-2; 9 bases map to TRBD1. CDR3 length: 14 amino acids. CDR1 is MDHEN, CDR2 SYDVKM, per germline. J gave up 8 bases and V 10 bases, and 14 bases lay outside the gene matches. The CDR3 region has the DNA TGTGCCACCGTACCGGGACAGGGTATAATCGGCTACACCTTC. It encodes CATVPGQGIIGYTF.

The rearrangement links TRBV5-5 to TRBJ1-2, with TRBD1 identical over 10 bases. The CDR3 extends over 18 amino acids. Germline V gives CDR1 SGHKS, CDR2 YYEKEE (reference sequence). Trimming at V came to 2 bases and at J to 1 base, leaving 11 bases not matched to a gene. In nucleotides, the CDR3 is TGTGCCAGCAGCTTAGGCCCGGTCGGGACAGGGGTTAACTATGGCTACACCTTC. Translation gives CASSLGPVGTGVNYGYTF.

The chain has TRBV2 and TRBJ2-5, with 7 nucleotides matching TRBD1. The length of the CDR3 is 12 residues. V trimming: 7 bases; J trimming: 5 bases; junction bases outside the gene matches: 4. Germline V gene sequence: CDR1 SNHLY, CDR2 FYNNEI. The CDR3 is CASNTGAETQYF. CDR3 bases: TGTGCCAGCAACACAGGGGCGGAGACCCAGTACTTC.

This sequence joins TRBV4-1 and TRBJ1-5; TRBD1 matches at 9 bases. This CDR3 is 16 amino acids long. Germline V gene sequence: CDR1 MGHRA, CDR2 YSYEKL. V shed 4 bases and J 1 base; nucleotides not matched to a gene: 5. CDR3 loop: CASSRGGQGSNQPQHF. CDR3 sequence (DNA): TGCGCCAGCAGCCGGGGGGGACAGGGAAGCAATCAGCCCCAGCATTTT.